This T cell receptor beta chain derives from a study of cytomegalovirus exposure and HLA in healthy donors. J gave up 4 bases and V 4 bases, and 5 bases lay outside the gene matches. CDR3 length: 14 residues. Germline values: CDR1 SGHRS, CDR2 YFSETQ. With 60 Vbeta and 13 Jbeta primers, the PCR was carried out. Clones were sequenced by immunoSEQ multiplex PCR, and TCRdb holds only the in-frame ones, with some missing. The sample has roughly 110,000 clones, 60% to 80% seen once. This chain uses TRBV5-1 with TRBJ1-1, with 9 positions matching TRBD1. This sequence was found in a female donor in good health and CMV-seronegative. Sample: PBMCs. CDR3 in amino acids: CASSHGDRVTEAFF. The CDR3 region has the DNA TGCGCCAGCAGCCATGGGGACAGGGTCACTGAAGCTTTCTTT.